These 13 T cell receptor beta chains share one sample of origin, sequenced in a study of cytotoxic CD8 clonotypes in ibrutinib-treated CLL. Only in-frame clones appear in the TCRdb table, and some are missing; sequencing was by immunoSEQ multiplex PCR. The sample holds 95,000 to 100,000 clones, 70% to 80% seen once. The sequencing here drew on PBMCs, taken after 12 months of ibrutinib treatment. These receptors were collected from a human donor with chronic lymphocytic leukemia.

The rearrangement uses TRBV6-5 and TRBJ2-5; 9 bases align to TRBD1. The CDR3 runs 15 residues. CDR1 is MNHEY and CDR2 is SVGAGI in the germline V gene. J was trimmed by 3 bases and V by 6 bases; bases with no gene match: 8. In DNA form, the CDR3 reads TGTGCCAGCAGCCTACAATGGGACAGGGAAGAGACCCAGTACTTC. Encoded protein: CASSLQWDREETQYF.

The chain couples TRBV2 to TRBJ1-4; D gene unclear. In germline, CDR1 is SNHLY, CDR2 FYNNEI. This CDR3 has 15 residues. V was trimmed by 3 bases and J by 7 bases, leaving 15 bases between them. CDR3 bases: TGTGCCAGCAGTGATGGAGTAGGACGGGGTGAAAAACTGTTTTTT. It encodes CASSDGVGRGEKLFF.

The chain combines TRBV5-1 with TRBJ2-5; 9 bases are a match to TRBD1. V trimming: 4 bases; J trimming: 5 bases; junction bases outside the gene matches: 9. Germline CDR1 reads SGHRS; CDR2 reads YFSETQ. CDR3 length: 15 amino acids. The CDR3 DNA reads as TGCGCCAGCAGCACCGGGACAGGGACGGGGGAGACCCAGTACTTC. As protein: CASSTGTGTGETQYF.

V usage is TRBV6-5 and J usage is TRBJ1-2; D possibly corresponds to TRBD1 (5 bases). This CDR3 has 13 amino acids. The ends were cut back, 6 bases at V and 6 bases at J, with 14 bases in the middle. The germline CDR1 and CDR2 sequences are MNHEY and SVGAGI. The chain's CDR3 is CASSQAGTDGYTF. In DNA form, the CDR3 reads TGTGCCAGCAGCCAAGCAGGGACGGATGGCTACACCTTC.

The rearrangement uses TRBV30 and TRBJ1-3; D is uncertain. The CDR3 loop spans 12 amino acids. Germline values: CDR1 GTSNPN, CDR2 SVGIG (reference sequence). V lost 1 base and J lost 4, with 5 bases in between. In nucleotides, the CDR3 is TGTGCCTGGAGTGGAGGCGGAAACACCATATATTTT. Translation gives CAWSGGGNTIYF.

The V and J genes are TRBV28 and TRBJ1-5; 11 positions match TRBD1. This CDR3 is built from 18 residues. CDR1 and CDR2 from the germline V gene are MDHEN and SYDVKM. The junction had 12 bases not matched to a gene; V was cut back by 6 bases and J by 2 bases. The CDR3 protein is CASRGQGASTYGNQPQHF. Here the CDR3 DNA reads TGTGCCAGCAGAGGACAGGGGGCGAGTACCTATGGCAATCAGCCCCAGCATTTT.

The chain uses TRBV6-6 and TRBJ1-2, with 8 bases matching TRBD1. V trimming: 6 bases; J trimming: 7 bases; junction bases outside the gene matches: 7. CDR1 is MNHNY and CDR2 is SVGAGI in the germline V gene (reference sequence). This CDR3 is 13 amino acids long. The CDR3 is CASRNQGAGGYTF. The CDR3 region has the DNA TGTGCCAGCAGGAACCAGGGGGCAGGTGGCTACACCTTC.

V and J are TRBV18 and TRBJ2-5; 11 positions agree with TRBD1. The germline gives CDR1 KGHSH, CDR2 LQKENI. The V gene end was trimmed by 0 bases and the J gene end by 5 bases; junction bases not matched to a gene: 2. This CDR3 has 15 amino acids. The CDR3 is CASSPPDRGQETQYF. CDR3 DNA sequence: TGTGCCAGCTCACCACCGGACAGGGGGCAGGAGACCCAGTACTTC.

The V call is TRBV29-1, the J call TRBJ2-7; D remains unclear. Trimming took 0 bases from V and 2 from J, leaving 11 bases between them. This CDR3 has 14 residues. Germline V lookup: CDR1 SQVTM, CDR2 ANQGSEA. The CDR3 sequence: CSVEESGIAYEQYF. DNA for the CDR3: TGCAGCGTTGAAGAAAGTGGGATTGCCTACGAGCAGTACTTC.

In DNA, the CDR3 is TGTGCCAGCAGCTTGGGGGGACTCACCACCGAGCAGTACTTC. Its protein product is CASSLGGLTTEQYF. The chain uses TRBV5-4 and TRBJ2-7; the D gene is possibly TRBD2 (6 bases). The CDR3 is 14 residues long. V was trimmed by 0 bases and J by 6 bases, leaving 13 bases between them. The germline CDR1 and CDR2 sequences are SGHNT and YYREEE (reference sequence).

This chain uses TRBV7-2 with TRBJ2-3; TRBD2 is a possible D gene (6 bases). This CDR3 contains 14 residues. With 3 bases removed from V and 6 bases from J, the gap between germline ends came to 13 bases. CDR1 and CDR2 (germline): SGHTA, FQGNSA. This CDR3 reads CASSLTSTSDTQYF. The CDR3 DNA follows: TGTGCCAGCAGCTTGACTAGTACGTCGGATACGCAGTATTTT.

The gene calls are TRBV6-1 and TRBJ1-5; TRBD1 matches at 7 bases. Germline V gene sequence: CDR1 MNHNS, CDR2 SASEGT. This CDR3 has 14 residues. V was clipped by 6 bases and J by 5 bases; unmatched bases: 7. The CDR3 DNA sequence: TGTGCCAGCAGACGGACAGGTCAGTATCAGCCCCAGCATTTT. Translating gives CASRRTGQYQPQHF.

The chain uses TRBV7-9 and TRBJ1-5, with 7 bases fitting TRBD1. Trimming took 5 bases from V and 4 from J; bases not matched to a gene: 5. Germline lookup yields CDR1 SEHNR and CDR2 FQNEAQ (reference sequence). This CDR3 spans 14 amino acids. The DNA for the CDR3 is TGTGCCAGCAGCACGCGGACAGGTAATCAGCCCCAGCATTTT. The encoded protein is CASSTRTGNQPQHF.